The present T cell receptor beta chain was sequenced within a study of blood T cell repertoires in COVID-19. Across the study: The United States, Italy and Spain were the sources of the acute and convalescent COVID-19 samples. T cells, B-cell-depleted T cells, or PBMCs provided the cDNA or gDNA that served as material.

The CDR3 is 20 amino acids in total, end residues counted. Original processing notes: Nucleated cell counts were estimated from reference gene primer amplification. Sequencing used immunoSEQ multiplex PCR; TCRdb keeps in-frame clones, though not all of them. V and J calls and clone size are those listed in that table; D and trimming were worked out from the DNA. The data contain roughly 14,000 clones, approximately 92% of them singletons. A note on this clone: It is unclear where the CDR3 begins or ends on the DNA, so no DNA is shown, and the CDR3 is as TCRdb lists it.

This sequence joins TRBV21-1 and TRBJ1-5; the table's D call of TRBD1 was not tested on the DNA. TRBV21-1 is described as a pseudogene. The clonotype originates from a human donor with active COVID-19. The donor label of this sample is uncertain. The sequenced material came from peripheral blood. CDR3 sequence: CASSKAVGQGAYISNQPQHF.